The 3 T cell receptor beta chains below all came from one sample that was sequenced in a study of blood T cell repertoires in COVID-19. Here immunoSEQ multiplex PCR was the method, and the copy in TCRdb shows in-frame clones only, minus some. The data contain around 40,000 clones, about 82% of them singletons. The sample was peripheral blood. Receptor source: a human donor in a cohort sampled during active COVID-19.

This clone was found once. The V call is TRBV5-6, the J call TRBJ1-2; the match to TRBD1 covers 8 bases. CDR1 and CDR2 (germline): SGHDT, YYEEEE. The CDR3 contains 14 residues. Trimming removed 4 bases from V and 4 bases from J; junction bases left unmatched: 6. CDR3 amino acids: CASSSGQGSYGYTF. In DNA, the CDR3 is TGTGCCAGCAGCAGTGGACAGGGCAGCTATGGCTACACCTTC.

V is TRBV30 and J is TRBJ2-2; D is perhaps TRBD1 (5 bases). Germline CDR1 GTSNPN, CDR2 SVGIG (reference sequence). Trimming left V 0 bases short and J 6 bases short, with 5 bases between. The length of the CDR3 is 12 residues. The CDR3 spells CAWSVGAGELFF. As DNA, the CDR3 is TGTGCCTGGAGTGTAGGGGCCGGGGAGCTGTTTTTT.

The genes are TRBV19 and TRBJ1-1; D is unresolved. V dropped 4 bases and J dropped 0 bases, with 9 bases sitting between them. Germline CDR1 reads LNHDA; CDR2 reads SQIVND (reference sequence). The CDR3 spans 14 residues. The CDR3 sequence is CASSNSIMNTEAFF. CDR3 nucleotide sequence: TGTGCCAGTAGTAATTCAATCATGAACACTGAAGCTTTCTTT.